The clone carrying this T cell receptor beta chain was seen a single time. Its antigen remains unidentified. The data originate from a study of shared clonotypes between healthy human individuals. Study-level points and caveats: The donor pool, a small one, limited the genetic and exposure-history diversity represented. Tissues were not sampled, only blood, and their repertoires likely differ. Clonotypes shared by all four donors outscored non-shared clonotypes in generation probability.

The material for each subset, its genomic DNA, was split evenly across several immunoSEQ plates. This table comes from immunoSEQ multiplex PCR, and its TCRdb copy is limited to in-frame clones, with some not included. Of 850,000 to 1,100,000 clones listed, 60% to 80% were seen once; the top ten hold about 0.89%. The germline V and J ends were trimmed by 4 bases and 11 bases, with 12 bases remaining between them. CDR3 length equals 12 residues. Germline V gene data show CDR1 as SGHDN and CDR2 as FVKESK. Sequencing was performed on memory CD4+ T cells from PBMCs. The subset: CD45RA-negative fraction. The sequence was obtained from a man aged 18 to 30 in good health. Some clones in this sample may be carry-over from other donors' samples. This chain connects TRBV14 to TRBJ2-1, with D possibly TRBD2 on 6 matching bases. CDR3 DNA: TGTGCCAGCAGCCCGGCCGGGACTCAGCAGTTCTTC. Its protein is CASSPAGTQQFF.